These T cell receptor beta chains were read from a single sample in a study of T cells in Graves' hyperthyroidism and ophthalmopathy. Each CDR3 protein gets one entry after TCRdb re-called the multiplex PCR reads with MiXCR. The sample contains 350,000 to 400,000 distinct CDR3 sequences, under 15% of which appear only once. The sequenced sample consisted of blood. The receptors stem from a woman in her twenties or thirties with Graves' hyperthyroidism. Both conserved end residues are part of each CDR3. The D gene is left open where the match is weak. Size tells how often a clone was seen (once, few, many) or the class of an expanded clone, and some rows leave it out.

D: TRBD1; V: TRBV5-1; size: few; J: TRBJ1-2; DNA: TGCGCCAGCAGCCCGACGGACAGGGTTGGCTACACCTTC; CDR3: CASSPTDRVGYTF
D: -; V: TRBV28; size: many; J: TRBJ2-4; DNA: TGTGCCAGCAGTTTAGGCGGGGAAAACAGGGTAACCAAAAACATTCAGTACTTC; CDR3: CASSLGGENRVTKNIQYF
D: -; V: TRBV6-1; size: -; J: TRBJ2-7; DNA: TGTGCCAGCGTTTGGGGGTCCTACGAGCAGTACTTC; CDR3: CASVWGSYEQYF
D: -; V: TRBV30; size: many; J: TRBJ2-7; DNA: TGTGCCTGGAGTACCCCGACAGGGAGGTCCTACGAGCAGTACTTC; CDR3: CAWSTPTGRSYEQYF
D: -; V: TRBV6-5; size: many; J: TRBJ1-5; DNA: TGTGCCAGCAGTTACTCGGGGGGGGTAGGTAGCAATCAGCCCCAGCATTTT; CDR3: CASSYSGGVGSNQPQHF
D: -; V: TRBV28; size: many; J: TRBJ2-7; DNA: TGTGCCAGCACCGTCCCGGGGGCAGGGCCCTACGAGCAGTACTTC; CDR3: CASTVPGAGPYEQYF
D: -; V: TRBV3-1; size: many; J: TRBJ2-3; DNA: TGTGCCAGCAGCAACGTAGCGGCGAGATCCACAGATACGCAGTATTTT; CDR3: CASSNVAARSTDTQYF
D: -; V: TRBV5-1; size: few; J: TRBJ1-4; DNA: TGCGCCAGCAGCGCACCTACAGGGACTCCTAATGAAAAACTGTTTTTT; CDR3: CASSAPTGTPNEKLFF
D: -; V: TRBV18; size: many; J: TRBJ2-1; DNA: TGTGCCAGCTCATTCACCTACAATGAGCAGTTCTTC; CDR3: CASSFTYNEQFF
D: TRBD1; V: TRBV15; size: many; J: TRBJ2-1; DNA: TGTGCCACCAGCAACCAAGGGGGCAAATACAATGAGCAGTTCTTC; CDR3: CATSNQGGKYNEQFF
D: -; V: TRBV24-1; size: few; J: TRBJ2-2; DNA: TGTGCCACCAGTGATGCGATGACTGTCACCGGGGAGCTGTTTTTT; CDR3: CATSDAMTVTGELFF
D: -; V: TRBV4-1; size: -; J: TRBJ1-1; DNA: TGCGCCAGCACCTACGGGGTGAACACTGAAGCTTTCTTT; CDR3: CASTYGVNTEAFF
D: -; V: TRBV20-1; size: many; J: TRBJ2-5; DNA: TGCAGTGCTTCGGACCGACGGTACCAAGAGACCCAGTACTTC; CDR3: CSASDRRYQETQYF
D: TRBD1; V: TRBV7-3; size: -; J: TRBJ1-5; DNA: TGTGCCTGGAGCGCGGGACAGGTGGAAAATCAGCCCCAGCATTTT; CDR3: CAWSAGQVENQPQHF
D: -; V: TRBV29-1; size: many; J: TRBJ1-1; DNA: TGCAGCGTTGAAGGGACAGTACTGGGGACTGAAGCTTTCTTT; CDR3: CSVEGTVLGTEAFF
D: -; V: TRBV7-9; size: few; J: TRBJ2-1; DNA: TGTGCCAGCAGCGCCGACACCCCCTACAATGAGCAGTTCTTC; CDR3: CASSADTPYNEQFF
D: TRBD2; V: TRBV2; size: many; J: TRBJ2-5; DNA: TGTGCCAGCAGTGGGACTAGCCAAGAGACCCAGTACTTC; CDR3: CASSGTSQETQYF
D: -; V: TRBV5-1; size: many; J: TRBJ1-1; DNA: TGCGCCAGCAGGTTCGGACAGCAGAACACTGAAGCTTTCTTT; CDR3: CASRFGQQNTEAFF
D: -; V: TRBV19; size: few; J: TRBJ1-2; DNA: TGTGCCAGTAGTAACCCAAACAGATACTATGGCTACACCTTC; CDR3: CASSNPNRYYGYTF
D: TRBD2; V: TRBV11-2; size: few; J: TRBJ2-3; DNA: TGTGCCAGCAGCTTAGACCTAGCGGTGGCAGATACGCAGTATTTT; CDR3: CASSLDLAVADTQYF
D: -; V: TRBV28; size: -; J: TRBJ2-2; DNA: TGTGCCAGCACCCCGGGCGCCACCGGGGAGCTGTTTTTT; CDR3: CASTPGATGELFF
D: TRBD1; V: TRBV20-1; size: many; J: TRBJ2-5; DNA: TGCAGTGCTACAGGGGGCTTCCAAGAGACCCAGTACTTC; CDR3: CSATGGFQETQYF
D: TRBD2; V: TRBV28; size: few; J: TRBJ2-1; DNA: TGTGCCAGCAGCGTAACTAGCGGGAGAAACAATGAGCAGTTCTTC; CDR3: CASSVTSGRNNEQFF
D: -; V: TRBV20-1; size: -; J: TRBJ2-6; DNA: TGCAGTGCTCAGGGGGGGGCAAGCTCTGGGGCCAACGTCCTGACTTTC; CDR3: CSAQGGASSGANVLTF
D: TRBD1; V: TRBV20-1; size: -; J: TRBJ1-5; DNA: TGCAGTGCTAGGGCACAGGGGGCGCAGAGCAATCAGCCCCAGCATTTT; CDR3: CSARAQGAQSNQPQHF
D: TRBD1; V: TRBV10-3; size: -; J: TRBJ2-1; DNA: TGTGCCATCAGTGAAGGGACAGGGGTCTTGAATGAGCAGTTCTTC; CDR3: CAISEGTGVLNEQFF
D: -; V: TRBV30; size: many; J: TRBJ1-1; DNA: TGTGCCTGGAGTGTACCTGCCGGGGACACTGAAGCTTTCTTT; CDR3: CAWSVPAGDTEAFF
D: TRBD1; V: TRBV20-1; size: -; J: TRBJ1-2; DNA: TGCAGTGCTCCCACAGGGGGCGCGTTCGGCCTCTACGGCTACACCTTC; CDR3: CSAPTGGAFGLYGYTF
D: TRBD2; V: TRBV20-1; size: few; J: TRBJ2-7; DNA: TGCAGTGCTAGGCGGACTAGCGGGAACTACGAGCAGTACTTC; CDR3: CSARRTSGNYEQYF
D: -; V: TRBV2; size: many; J: TRBJ2-2; DNA: TGTGCCAGCAGCCAGGGGCCCGGGGAGCTGTTTTTT; CDR3: CASSQGPGELFF
D: -; V: TRBV5-5; size: many; J: TRBJ2-7; DNA: TGTGCCAGCAGCTCGCGCTCCTACGAGCAGTACTTC; CDR3: CASSSRSYEQYF
D: TRBD2; V: TRBV7-2; size: many; J: TRBJ2-7; DNA: TGTGCCAGCAGCTTTATCCGTGGAGCGGGAGGTGGGGAGCAGTACTTC; CDR3: CASSFIRGAGGGEQYF
D: TRBD1; V: TRBV18; size: many; J: TRBJ2-3; DNA: TGTGCCAGCTCACGGGACAGGACCGCTAGCACAGATACGCAGTATTTT; CDR3: CASSRDRTASTDTQYF
D: TRBD2; V: TRBV6-2/TRBV6-3; size: few; J: TRBJ2-7; DNA: TGTGCCAGCACCTCCGTCCAGCGGGATTGGCTGTACTTC; CDR3: CASTSVQRDWLYF
D: TRBD1; V: TRBV28; size: many; J: TRBJ1-2; DNA: TGTGCCAGCAGTTTAGGGACAGGGAACTATGGCTACACCTTC; CDR3: CASSLGTGNYGYTF
D: -; V: TRBV6-2/TRBV6-3; size: many; J: TRBJ1-5; DNA: TGTGCCAGCAACAACCGGGACACGAGCAATCAGCCCCAGCATTTT; CDR3: CASNNRDTSNQPQHF
D: TRBD1; V: TRBV5-6; size: -; J: TRBJ1-5; DNA: TGTGCCAGCAGCTTTCCCCGGGACAGGGGGCAGCCCCAGCATTTT; CDR3: CASSFPRDRGQPQHF
D: TRBD2; V: TRBV12-3/TRBV12-4; size: many; J: TRBJ2-1; DNA: TGTGCCAGCAGCCCGAGCGGGAGGGCGCAGGATGAGCAGTTCTTC; CDR3: CASSPSGRAQDEQFF
D: TRBD2; V: TRBV20-1; size: many; J: TRBJ2-7; DNA: TGCAGTGCTAACCCGCTAGCGGGAGCTCCAATCCTGTACGAGCAGTACTTC; CDR3: CSANPLAGAPILYEQYF
D: TRBD1; V: TRBV29-1; size: -; J: TRBJ2-7; DNA: TGCAGCGTAGCCGGACAGGCCTACGAGCAGTACTTC; CDR3: CSVAGQAYEQYF
D: TRBD1; V: TRBV24-1; size: many; J: TRBJ2-7; DNA: TGTGCCACCAGGGGACAGTGGGGCCACGAGCAGTACTTC; CDR3: CATRGQWGHEQYF
D: TRBD2; V: TRBV20-1; size: few; J: TRBJ2-3; DNA: TGCAGTGCTTATGGACTAGCGGAACAAGGAGATACGCAGTATTTT; CDR3: CSAYGLAEQGDTQYF
D: -; V: TRBV6-4; size: few; J: TRBJ2-2; DNA: TGTGCCAGCAGTGACTTCAACAGGGTATTTCGGCGGATCGGGGAGCTGTTTTTT; CDR3: CASSDFNRVFRRIGELFF
D: TRBD1; V: TRBV6-1; size: few; J: TRBJ1-5; DNA: TGTGCCAGCAGTGGCCTGACAGGGCCGCAGCCCCAGCATTTT; CDR3: CASSGLTGPQPQHF
D: -; V: TRBV20-1; size: -; J: TRBJ2-5; DNA: TGCAGTGCCCCACCCCACCCCGGCAGGAGGGGACAGTACTTC; CDR3: CSAPPHPGRRGQYF
D: TRBD2; V: TRBV15; size: -; J: TRBJ2-3; DNA: TGTGCCACCAGCAGCGGACTAGCGGGACCAGATACGCAGTATTTT; CDR3: CATSSGLAGPDTQYF
D: -; V: TRBV29-1; size: few; J: TRBJ2-3; DNA: TGCAGCGTTGTCCTTGTTCTCGGGACACTAAAGCAGGGCGATACGCAGTATTTT; CDR3: CSVVLVLGTLKQGDTQYF
D: -; V: TRBV6-2/TRBV6-3; size: many; J: TRBJ2-5; DNA: TGTGCCAGCAGTTACCTGAGCGGACAAGAGACCCAGTACTTC; CDR3: CASSYLSGQETQYF
D: -; V: TRBV7-8; size: few; J: TRBJ1-5; DNA: TGTGCCAGCAGCTTAGCACAGGGTGGACCCTCATATAGCAATCAGCCCCAGCATTTT; CDR3: CASSLAQGGPSYSNQPQHF
D: -; V: TRBV5-1; size: many; J: TRBJ1-5; DNA: TGCGCCAGCAGTTCGGGACCTGGGAATCAGCCCCAGCATTTT; CDR3: CASSSGPGNQPQHF
D: TRBD2; V: TRBV6-5; size: many; J: TRBJ2-2; DNA: TGTGCCAGCAGTTACTACGGGAGGGTAATCGGGGAGCTGTTTTTT; CDR3: CASSYYGRVIGELFF
D: -; V: TRBV28; size: many; J: TRBJ2-7; DNA: TGTGCCAGCTATAGCCTAGCGTCCTACGAGCAGTACTTC; CDR3: CASYSLASYEQYF
D: TRBD2; V: TRBV2; size: many; J: TRBJ2-1; DNA: TGTGCCAGCAGTGGTCCTAGCGGGACATACAATGAGCAGTTCTTC; CDR3: CASSGPSGTYNEQFF
D: TRBD2; V: TRBV2; size: many; J: TRBJ2-3; DNA: TGTGCCAGCAGTGAAACGACTAGCGGGAGTTACACAGATACGCAGTATTTT; CDR3: CASSETTSGSYTDTQYF
D: -; V: TRBV7-7; size: -; J: TRBJ2-5; DNA: TGTGCCGGCGGCGGGGTCAGGGGTGAGACCCAGTACTTC; CDR3: CAGGGVRGETQYF
D: -; V: TRBV11-2; size: many; J: TRBJ2-1; DNA: TGTGCCAGCAGGCCCACAGGGATCTCCTACAATGAGCAGTTCTTC; CDR3: CASRPTGISYNEQFF
D: TRBD1; V: TRBV27; size: -; J: TRBJ1-5; DNA: TGTGCCAGCAGCGATACCGGGACAGGGGCCAATCAGCCCCAGCATTTT; CDR3: CASSDTGTGANQPQHF
D: -; V: TRBV6-2/TRBV6-3; size: many; J: TRBJ2-1; DNA: TGTGCCAGCAGTTACTCCAGAACTAGGTTGGAGGGCAATGAGCAGTTCTTC; CDR3: CASSYSRTRLEGNEQFF
D: -; V: TRBV12-3/TRBV12-4; size: -; J: TRBJ2-7; DNA: TGTGCCAGCAGGCCCGAGGGGGGTCGGGAGCAGTACTTC; CDR3: CASRPEGGREQYF